This T cell receptor (beta chain) was sequenced for a study of cytomegalovirus exposure and HLA in healthy donors. Findings and caveats of the study: At a 0.05 false discovery rate, a later analysis found around 15,000 TCR beta sequences to be associated with HLA alleles.

On this clone itself: What it binds is not known.

The CDR3 is 15 amino acids. Per the germline V gene, CDR1 is SQVTM and CDR2 is ANQGSEA. The V and J ends lost 3 bases and 6 bases respectively, with 18 bases between them. Both 60 Vbeta primers and 13 Jbeta primers went into the PCR. The data were produced by immunoSEQ multiplex PCR, yet TCRdb's version contains in-frame clones alone and is incomplete. The sample shows about 130,000 clones, more than 70% of them seen only once. The chain employs TRBV29-1 and TRBJ2-1; TRBD1 might be the D (6 bases). The origin of this receptor is a man in his forties in good health and CMV-seronegative. The material sequenced was PBMCs. The CDR3 loop reads CSVDHRGKGVNEQFF. The CDR3 DNA sequence: TGCAGCGTTGACCACCGGGGTAAGGGGGTCAATGAGCAGTTCTTC.